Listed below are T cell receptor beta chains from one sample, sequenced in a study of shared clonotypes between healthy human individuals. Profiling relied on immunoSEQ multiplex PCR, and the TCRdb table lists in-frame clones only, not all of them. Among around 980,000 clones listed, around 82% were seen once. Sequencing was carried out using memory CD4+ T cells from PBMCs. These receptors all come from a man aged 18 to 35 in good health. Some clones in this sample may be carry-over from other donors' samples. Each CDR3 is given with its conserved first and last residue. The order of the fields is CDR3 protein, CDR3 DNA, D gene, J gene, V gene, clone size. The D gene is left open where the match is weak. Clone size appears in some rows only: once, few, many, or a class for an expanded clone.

CASSFPQRGEQFF,TGTGCCAGCAGCTTCCCTCAGCGGGGAGAGCAGTTCTTC,TRBD2,TRBJ2-1,TRBV5-4,-
CASRLDRGTEAFF,TGCGCCAGCAGACTCGACAGGGGGACTGAAGCTTTCTTT,TRBD1,TRBJ1-1,TRBV23-1,-
CATSRGQARNTEAFF,TGTGCCACCAGCAGAGGCCAGGCGAGGAACACTGAAGCTTTCTTT,-,TRBJ1-1,TRBV15,few
CASSPRRTANTGELFF,TGTGCCAGCAGCCCCCGCCGGACTGCGAACACCGGGGAGCTGTTTTTT,-,TRBJ2-2,TRBV5-6,-
CASSRTINTGELFF,TGCGCCAGCAGCCGGACTATCAACACCGGGGAGCTGTTTTTT,-,TRBJ2-2,TRBV5-1,many
CASSLAYEQYF,TGTGCCAGCAGTCTAGCATACGAGCAGTACTTC,-,TRBJ2-7,TRBV2,-
CASSLQTDNYGYTF,TGTGCCAGCAGTTTACAAACAGATAACTATGGCTACACCTTC,-,TRBJ1-2,TRBV28,many
CASSGLETQYF,TGTGCCAGCAGTGGGCTAGAGACCCAGTACTTC,-,TRBJ2-5,TRBV6-1,-
CASSFSGRGGYTF,TGTGCCAGCAGTTTTTCAGGGCGAGGAGGCTACACCTTC,-,TRBJ1-2,TRBV28,few
CASSIALANYGYTF,TGTGCCAGTAGTATTGCTTTAGCCAACTATGGCTACACCTTC,-,TRBJ1-2,TRBV19,-
CASSYSTQGAGEKLFF,TGTGCCAGCAGTTACTCGACGCAGGGGGCCGGTGAAAAACTGTTTTTT,TRBD1,TRBJ1-4,TRBV6-6,-
CASSPGGSGANVLTF,TGTGCCAGCTCACCAGGGGGGTCTGGGGCCAACGTCCTGACTTTC,-,TRBJ2-6,TRBV18,-
CASSAGGLAGTDTQYF,TGTGCCAGCAGCGCGGGGGGACTAGCGGGCACAGATACGCAGTATTTT,TRBD2,TRBJ2-3,TRBV9,-
CASSYYRGSEAFF,TGCGCCAGCAGCTACTACAGGGGGTCTGAAGCTTTCTTT,TRBD1,TRBJ1-1,TRBV10-1,-
CASSPSPLAGSTDTQYF,TGTGCCAGCAGCCCTTCACCATTAGCGGGGAGCACAGATACGCAGTATTTT,TRBD2,TRBJ2-3,TRBV4-2,-
CASSSLGGSVETQYF,TGTGCCAGCAGCTCCCTTGGTGGGTCTGTAGAGACCCAGTACTTC,-,TRBJ2-5,TRBV9,once